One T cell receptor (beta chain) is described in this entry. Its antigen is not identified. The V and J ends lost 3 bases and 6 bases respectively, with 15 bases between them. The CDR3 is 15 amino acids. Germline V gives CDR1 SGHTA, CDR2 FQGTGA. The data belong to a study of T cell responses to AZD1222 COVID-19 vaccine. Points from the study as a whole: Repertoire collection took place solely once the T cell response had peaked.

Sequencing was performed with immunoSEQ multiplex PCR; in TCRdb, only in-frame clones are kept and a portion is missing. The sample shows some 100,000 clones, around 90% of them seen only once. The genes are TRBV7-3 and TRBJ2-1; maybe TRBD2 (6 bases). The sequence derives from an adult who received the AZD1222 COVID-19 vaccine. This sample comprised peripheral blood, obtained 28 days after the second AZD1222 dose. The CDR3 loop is CASSFRRDSFNEQFF. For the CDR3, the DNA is TGTGCCAGCAGCTTCCGCCGGGACTCTTTCAATGAGCAGTTCTTC.